This is a list of T cell receptor beta chains from one sample in a study of cytomegalovirus exposure and HLA in healthy donors. Measured with immunoSEQ multiplex PCR; TCRdb has only the in-frame clones, and not every one. The profile shows some 140,000 clones, 65% to 80% of them singletons. Sequencing was carried out using PBMCs. These receptor sequences come from a male donor in good health and CMV-seropositive. Each CDR3 is given without its conserved first and last residue. The order of the fields is V gene, CDR3 length, J gene, CDR3 protein.

v_call: TRBV6-5; cdr3_length: 10; j_call: TRBJ2-7; cdr3_aa: ASSLGRGEQY
v_call: TRBV4-3; cdr3_length: 12; j_call: TRBJ2-2; cdr3_aa: ASSQATPPGELF
v_call: TRBV25-1; cdr3_length: 15; j_call: TRBJ1-5; cdr3_aa: ASSEAAGEHSNQPQH
v_call: TRBV2; cdr3_length: 13; j_call: TRBJ2-7; cdr3_aa: ASRRKFDLNYEQY
v_call: TRBV15; cdr3_length: 16; j_call: TRBJ2-3; cdr3_aa: ATSRDLVGAGGTDTQY
v_call: TRBV9; cdr3_length: 13; j_call: TRBJ2-5; cdr3_aa: ASSVSGLAGETQY
v_call: TRBV5-1; cdr3_length: 14; j_call: TRBJ2-7; cdr3_aa: ASSLGLAGGSYEQY
v_call: TRBV7-9; cdr3_length: 14; j_call: TRBJ2-5; cdr3_aa: ASSLSPLADGETQY
v_call: TRBV12-5; cdr3_length: 15; j_call: TRBJ2-1; cdr3_aa: ASGFTLRDREFHEQF
v_call: TRBV5-8; cdr3_length: 15; j_call: TRBJ2-1; cdr3_aa: ASSSVRDRGTYNEQF
v_call: TRBV5-6; cdr3_length: 12; j_call: TRBJ2-3; cdr3_aa: ASSFAGAPDTQY
v_call: TRBV9; cdr3_length: 12; j_call: TRBJ2-1; cdr3_aa: ASSPQSSYNEQF
v_call: TRBV5-6; cdr3_length: 11; j_call: TRBJ2-1; cdr3_aa: ASSLDSYNEQF
v_call: TRBV18; cdr3_length: 13; j_call: TRBJ1-5; cdr3_aa: ASSPSEGGNQPQH
v_call: TRBV10-3; cdr3_length: 10; j_call: TRBJ2-3; cdr3_aa: AISGDTDTQY
v_call: TRBV28; cdr3_length: 11; j_call: TRBJ1-4; cdr3_aa: ASMGNLNEKLF
v_call: TRBV13; cdr3_length: 12; j_call: TRBJ2-5; cdr3_aa: ASSGGQGFKTQY
v_call: TRBV5-1; cdr3_length: 13; j_call: TRBJ2-3; cdr3_aa: ASSLGTGGTDTQY
v_call: TRBV4-1; cdr3_length: 13; j_call: TRBJ1-5; cdr3_aa: ASSQDGVPGQPQH
v_call: TRBV9; cdr3_length: 11; j_call: TRBJ1-1; cdr3_aa: ASSVEGYTEAF
v_call: TRBV19; cdr3_length: 14; j_call: TRBJ1-2; cdr3_aa: ASRTTGGTSNYGYT
v_call: TRBV10-2; cdr3_length: 12; j_call: TRBJ1-1; cdr3_aa: ASRETGMDTEAF